This TCR beta chain is drawn from a study of blood T cell repertoires in COVID-19. Looking at the study overall: There were acute and convalescent COVID-19 samples, and they came from the United States, Italy and Spain. From T cells, B-cell-depleted T cells, or PBMCs came the material, which was cDNA or gDNA.

Original methodology: Nucleated cell number was recorded as an estimate derived from reference gene primer amplification. Profiling relied on immunoSEQ multiplex PCR, and the TCRdb table lists in-frame clones only, not all of them. V and J calls and clone size follow that table, whereas D and trimming were derived from the DNA. The table records about 160,000 clones, about 80% of them present only once. Details on this clone: Mismatch with germline at one junction end may stem from a read error.

Germline-derived CDR1 and CDR2 are DFQATT and SNEGSKA (reference sequence). This CDR3 is 10 amino acids long. V usage is TRBV20-1 and J usage is TRBJ1-4; 9 bases match TRBD1. Sequenced sample: peripheral blood. This clonotype originated in a woman of 80 years or more with acute or convalescent COVID-19. The CDR3 coding sequence is TGCAGTGCCCATCCGGGACAGGGAGTTTTT. It is translated as CSAHPGQGVF.